A selection of T cell receptor beta chains follows, all from one sample in a study of blood T cells in healthy people across ages. A single record per CDR3 protein comes from TCRdb applying MiXCR to the 5' RACE reads. The data hold 1,800,000 or so distinct CDR3 sequences, with 35% to 50% observed a single time. The sequencing sample was made of blood. Source of these receptors: a human donor in good health. CDR3s include the opening cysteine and the closing phenylalanine or tryptophan.

TRBV5-1	TRBJ2-5	CASSVTSGYQETQYF
TRBV7-2	TRBJ1-6	CASSPEGTVTPLHF
TRBV6-2/TRBV6-3	TRBJ2-1	CASGGQDAYEQFF
TRBV30	.	CAWSPGTLEGWETQYF
TRBV12-3/TRBV12-4	TRBJ1-6	CASSWDQNSPLHF
TRBV27	TRBJ2-1	CASSLTYDRRIEQFF
TRBV2	TRBJ1-3	CASSARTGLTGNTIYF
TRBV2	TRBJ2-3	CASSETPRASGTDTQYF
TRBV30	TRBJ1-6	CAWKRGGTNSPLHF
TRBV28	TRBJ1-2	CASSSPDSSGRGYTF
TRBV5-6	TRBJ1-1	CASSLQAVGAFF
TRBV6-2/TRBV6-3	TRBJ2-5	CASSVTREIPRETQYF
TRBV20-1	TRBJ2-7	CSARSWGKGFTYEQYF
TRBV20-1	TRBJ2-5	CSAPWDSQETQYF
TRBV12-5	TRBJ2-1	CASGLYGGIEQFF